The 26 T cell receptor beta chains below were found in one sample sequenced in a study of regulatory T cells in long-lasting Graves disease. HTBI primers from iRepertoire and Arm-PCR of CDR3 regions yielded the TCR beta libraries. TCRdb processed the multiplex PCR reads anew with MiXCR; each CDR3 protein has one entry. This sample has 400,000 to 500,000 distinct CDR3 sequences, with 14% found just once. Time point: newly diagnosed GD, antithyroid drugs for less than 3 months. From RNA extracted from PBMCs, the TCR library was made. The sample also formed part of further work on T cells in Graves' hyperthyroidism and ophthalmopathy.

The sample in question was peripheral blood mononuclear cells (PBMCs), obtained at new diagnosis, from a patient treated with antithyroid drugs. All receptors come from a woman aged 45 to 65 with Graves disease.

The chain couples TRBV5-1 to TRBJ1-1; TRBD1 agrees at 7 bases. Looked up from germline, CDR1 is SGHRS and CDR2 is YFSETQ. This CDR3 region has 14 residues. The J segment lost 3 bases and the V segment lost 4 bases, leaving 6 bases of the junction unmatched. This CDR3 reads CASSLRGGDTEAFF. In DNA, the CDR3 is TGCGCCAGCAGCCTCCGAGGGGGCGACACTGAAGCTTTCTTT.

This rearrangement joins TRBV28 to TRBJ2-1, with 7 positions matching TRBD2. With V trimmed by 3 bases and J by 8 bases, 10 bases remained unmatched. The V gene's germline CDR1 is MDHEN and CDR2 SYDVKM. The CDR3 consists of 15 residues. The CDR3 sequence is CASSFFRTRYDEQFF. CDR3 coding DNA: TGTGCCAGCAGTTTCTTCCGGACTAGGTACGATGAGCAGTTCTTC.

This clonotype was recorded many times. The chain has TRBV7-9 and TRBJ1-4, with D perhaps TRBD1 (6 bases). CDR3 length equals 15 residues. Between the trimmed V and J ends, which lost 1 base and 4 bases, there was a span of 10 bases. The germline gives CDR1 SEHNR, CDR2 FQNEAQ (reference sequence). Here the CDR3 reads CASSLVGQSNEKLFF. CDR3 coding DNA: TGTGCCAGCAGCTTAGTCGGACAGAGTAATGAAAAACTGTTTTTT.

This clonotype was seen repeatedly, ten times or more. The chain uses TRBV5-1 and TRBJ1-4; possibly TRBD1 for D (6 bases). This CDR3 has 15 residues. V was pared by 9 bases and J by 8 bases, with 23 bases between. Germline CDR1 and CDR2: SGHRS and YFSETQ. CDR3 in amino acids: CATSDTGASFEKLFF. In DNA form, the CDR3 reads TGCGCCACCTCGGACACGGGGGCGAGTTTCGAAAAACTGTTTTTT. Drawing the rest from reference TRBV5-1 and TRBJ1-4, the complete variable domain is KAGVTQTPRYLIKTRGQQVTLSCSPISGHRSVSWYQQTPGQGLQFLFEYFSETQRNKGNFPGRFSGRQFSNSRSEMNVSTLELGDSALYLCATSDTGASFEKLFFGSGTQLSVL.

This clonotype occurred many times. The chain recombines TRBV28 with TRBJ1-2; D not resolved. The CDR3 extends over 13 amino acids. CDR1 MDHEN and CDR2 SYDVKM come from the germline V gene. V lost 4 bases, J lost 7 bases, and 13 bases lay in between. CDR3 amino acids: CASSWMGRTGYTF. DNA for the CDR3: TGTGCCAGCAGTTGGATGGGTCGTACTGGCTACACCTTC.

This clonotype has a handful of counts. The V and J genes are TRBV28 and TRBJ2-1; possibly TRBD1 for D (5 bases). The germline V gene encodes CDR1 MDHEN and CDR2 SYDVKM. Trimming cost V 5 bases and J 5 bases, with 7 bases left between them. The CDR3 is 12 amino acids. The CDR3 nucleotides are TGTGCCAGCAGTAACAGGAACAATGAGCAGTTCTTC. Translated, it gives CASSNRNNEQFF. The full variable domain, completed using reference TRBV28 and TRBJ2-1, is DVKVTQSSRYLVKRTGEKVFLECVQDMDHENMFWYRQDPGLGLRLIYFSYDVKMKEKGDIPEGYSVSREKKERFSLILESASTNQTSMYLCASSNRNNEQFFGPGTRLTVL.

The chain is built from TRBV29-1 and TRBJ2-3; TRBD1 matches 8 bases. Trimming cost V 5 bases and J 5 bases; bases outside gene matches: 9. The CDR3 length is 14 residues. CDR1 is SQVTM and CDR2 is ANQGSEA in the germline V gene. In DNA, the CDR3 is TGCAGCGTTCCCGACAGGGGAATGGGAGATACGCAGTATTTT. As protein: CSVPDRGMGDTQYF.

This clonotype was counted many times. The genes are TRBV11-2 and TRBJ2-2; TRBD1 might be the D (5 bases). This CDR3 spans 15 amino acids. Germline V gene data show CDR1 as SGHAT and CDR2 as FQNNGV. V shed 6 bases and J shed 0 bases, with 11 bases lying between them. As DNA, the CDR3 is TGTGCCAGCAGAGCAGGACACACGAACACCGGGGAGCTGTTTTTT. It codes for CASRAGHTNTGELFF.

This chain uses TRBV19 with TRBJ1-5, with D hard to call. Per the germline V gene, CDR1 is LNHDA and CDR2 is SQIVND (reference sequence). The CDR3 contains 13 residues. The V end lost 6 bases, the J end lost 4 bases, and 10 bases lay between the germline ends. CDR3 sequence: CASRKGGNQPQHF. The CDR3 coding sequence is TGTGCCAGTAGGAAGGGAGGGAATCAGCCCCAGCATTTT.

This clonotype was seen ten or more times. The chain couples TRBV24-1 to TRBJ2-5; possibly TRBD1 or TRBD2 for D (5 bases each). CDR3 length: 14 residues. The germline V and J ends were trimmed by 7 bases and 1 base, with 12 bases remaining between them. The germline CDR1 and CDR2 sequences are KGHDR and SFDVKD. The CDR3 is CATSDGTPQETQYF. The DNA of the CDR3 is TGTGCCACCAGCGACGGGACGCCCCAAGAGACCCAGTACTTC.

This clonotype was detected ten times or more. CDR3 DNA: TGTGCCAGCAGCTTAGGGACTAGCGGGAGCTCCTACGAGCAGTACTTC. Translation gives CASSLGTSGSSYEQYF. The chain is built from TRBV7-2 and TRBJ2-7; 13 nucleotides line up with TRBD2. The CDR3 totals 16 residues. Germline values: CDR1 SGHTA, CDR2 FQGNSA. V was pared by 1 base and J by 0 bases, with 0 bases of the junction left unmatched.

V and J are TRBV19 and TRBJ2-2, with 13 positions matching TRBD2. Losses at the gene ends were 6 bases for V and 1 base for J; bases not matched to a gene: 5. This CDR3 region has 17 residues. Germline CDR1 and CDR2: LNHDA and SQIVND (reference sequence). The CDR3 loop reads CASSGTSGTGNTGELFF. The CDR3 DNA reads TGTGCCAGTAGCGGGACTAGCGGGACTGGGAACACCGGGGAGCTGTTTTTT.

This clonotype was recorded at least ten times. The chain links TRBV11-2 to TRBJ2-2; 12 bases map to TRBD1. J lost 7 bases, V lost 3 bases, and 6 bases had no gene match. This CDR3 has 16 residues. Germline V gene data show CDR1 as SGHAT and CDR2 as FQNNGV. The chain's CDR3 is CASSFTGTGGHGELFF. The CDR3 DNA reads as TGTGCCAGCAGCTTTACCGGGACAGGGGGCCACGGGGAGCTGTTTTTT.

V usage is TRBV5-8 and J usage is TRBJ2-7; 8 nucleotides agree with TRBD1. From germline, CDR1 is SGHTS and CDR2 YDEGEE. This CDR3 has 14 residues. Trimming at V came to 2 bases and at J to 3 bases, leaving 4 bases not matched to a gene. The CDR3 DNA sequence: TGTGCCAGCAGCTTCACCGGGACAGGCTACGAGCAGTACTTC. This sequence encodes CASSFTGTGYEQYF.

This clonotype has a single count. The junction departs from germline at one end; a sequencing error may be responsible. The chain uses TRBV2 and TRBJ1-3; D unresolved. This CDR3 contains 14 residues. Germline V gives CDR1 SNHLY, CDR2 FYNNEI. The CDR3 nucleotides are TGTGCCAGCAGTGAAGGGGCAGGCTATGACACCATATGTTTT. Protein product: CASSEGAGYDTICF. Full variable domain (outside the CDR3, taken from reference TRBV2 and TRBJ1-3): EPEVTQTPSHQVTQMGQEVILRCVPISNHLYFYWYRQILGQKVEFLVSFYNNEISEKSEIFDDQFSVERPDGSNFTLKIRSTKLEDSAMYFCASSEGAGYDTICFGEGSWLTVV.

This clonotype was counted at least ten times. V and J are TRBV3-1 and TRBJ2-1, with 7 positions matching TRBD2. In germline, CDR1 is LGHDT, CDR2 YNNKEL (reference sequence). The CDR3 consists of 16 residues. V shed 0 bases, J shed 2 bases, and the junction held 4 bases outside the gene matches. CDR3 bases: TGTGCCAGCAGCCAAGAAGCGGGATCAGCCTACAATGAGCAGTTCTTC. This translates into CASSQEAGSAYNEQFF.

This clonotype has at least ten counts. V gene TRBV7-6 combines with J gene TRBJ1-1; 7 positions agree with TRBD1. The CDR3 has 16 amino acids. Per germline, CDR1 SGHVS and CDR2 FNYEAQ. V lost 5 bases to trimming and J lost 1 base; unmatched junction nucleotides: 10. CDR3: CASSPRQGVENTEAFF. CDR3 in DNA: TGTGCCAGCAGCCCCCGTCAGGGGGTGGAGAACACTGAAGCTTTCTTT.

This clonotype showed up many times. V usage is TRBV24-1 and J usage is TRBJ2-1, with D possibly being TRBD2 (5 bases). This CDR3 region has 19 residues. Per the germline V gene, CDR1 is KGHDR and CDR2 is SFDVKD. The V gene lost 2 bases and the J gene lost 5 bases, with 24 bases spanning the gap. CDR3 in DNA: TGTGCCACCAGTGATTCGGCTAAAGGCGGCGGGTCGATGGACAATGAGCAGTTCTTC. Its translation is CATSDSAKGGGSMDNEQFF.

This clonotype was seen a handful of times. The chain has TRBV24-1 and TRBJ1-2; D might be TRBD1 (5 bases). CDR1 is KGHDR, CDR2 SFDVKD, per germline. The CDR3 loop spans 14 amino acids. The V and J ends lost 10 bases and 8 bases respectively, with 22 bases between them. Here the CDR3 reads CATMTESTPYGYTF. The CDR3 DNA reads as TGTGCCACGATGACAGAATCTACCCCCTACGGCTACACCTTC.

This clonotype was seen more than once but under ten times. V gene TRBV18 combines with J gene TRBJ2-2; TRBD2 matches 9 bases. Germline assignment: CDR1 KGHSH and CDR2 LQKENI. This CDR3 is 17 amino acids long. Losses at the gene ends were 0 bases for V and 1 base for J; bases not matched to a gene: 3. CDR3 loop: CASSPPASGMNTGELFF. The CDR3 region has the DNA TGTGCCAGCTCACCACCGGCTAGCGGGATGAACACCGGGGAGCTGTTTTTT.

This clonotype was recorded many times. V usage is TRBV20-1 and J usage is TRBJ2-1; possible D gene TRBD1, 6 bases. Trimming removed 4 bases at V and 4 bases at J, with 26 bases between. There are 18 residues in the CDR3. CDR1 DFQATT and CDR2 SNEGSKA come from the germline V gene (reference sequence). CDR3 DNA: TGCAGTGCTACAGGACAGTCGCCATCTGGCTCGATATACAATGAGCAGTTCTTC. Translation gives CSATGQSPSGSIYNEQFF.

This clonotype was seen at least ten times. The chain couples TRBV25-1 to TRBJ1-2, with TRBD1 matching 7 bases. CDR1 and CDR2 from the germline V gene are MGHDK and SYGVNS. Trimming removed 3 bases from V and 0 bases from J; junction bases left unmatched: 7. The CDR3 is 16 residues long. The CDR3 loop reads CASSDPRTGTNYGYTF. Written as DNA, the CDR3 is TGTGCCAGCAGTGATCCTCGGACAGGAACTAACTATGGCTACACCTTC.

There are many counts of this clonotype. The chain has TRBV2 and TRBJ2-7; D possibly corresponds to TRBD1 (5 bases). The ends were cut back, 9 bases at V and 3 bases at J, with 9 bases in the middle. The CDR3 runs to 11 residues. Germline lookup yields CDR1 SNHLY and CDR2 FYNNEI. CDR3 residues: CASKGVYEQYF. The DNA of the CDR3 is TGTGCCAGTAAAGGGGTCTACGAGCAGTACTTC.

This clonotype showed up many times. The rearrangement uses TRBV19 and TRBJ2-1, with 11 bases lining up with TRBD1. Losses at the gene ends were 4 bases for V and 0 bases for J; bases not matched to a gene: 5. The CDR3 covers 17 residues. CDR1 and CDR2 (germline): LNHDA, SQIVND (reference sequence). The CDR3 DNA reads TGTGCCAGTAGTAAAACCGGGACAGGGGGCTCCTACAATGAGCAGTTCTTC. Translated: CASSKTGTGGSYNEQFF.

The sample holds a few counts of this clonotype. The V gene is TRBV19, the J gene TRBJ1-1; maybe TRBD1 (5 bases). This CDR3 comprises 11 residues. The germline gives CDR1 LNHDA, CDR2 SQIVND (reference sequence). V lost 5 bases, J lost 8 bases, and 9 bases lay in between. The CDR3 sequence: CASSDGGEAFF. The CDR3 DNA is TGTGCCAGTAGTGACGGGGGAGAAGCTTTCTTT.

This clonotype was seen repeatedly, ten times or more. V is TRBV28 and J is TRBJ2-7; 8 bases are shared with TRBD1. CDR1 MDHEN and CDR2 SYDVKM come from the germline V gene. The CDR3 consists of 16 residues. J lost 5 bases, V lost 3 bases, and 12 bases had no gene match. The CDR3 sequence is CASSFKSRGLGNEQYF. The CDR3 nucleotides read TGTGCCAGCAGTTTTAAAAGCAGGGGGCTTGGAAACGAGCAGTACTTC.